These 25 T cell receptor beta chains were all obtained from the same sample, sequenced in a study of OX40 agonist ivuxolimab in advanced cancers. Assay: immunoSEQ multiplex PCR; the TCRdb copy retains only in-frame clones and omits some. The sample consists of tens of thousands of clones, roughly 92% of them appearing once. The sequenced sample was CD4+ or CD8+ T cells sorted from blood, obtained in a trial of the OX40 agonist ivuxolimab. The source of these receptors is an adult with an advanced solid tumor such as melanoma, head and neck, liver or kidney cancer.

The chain links TRBV7-3 to TRBJ2-3; D gene uncertain. CDR1 is SGHTA, CDR2 FQGTGA, per germline. CDR3 size: 14 residues. Trimming pared 2 bases from V and 0 bases from J, leaving 6 bases between. The CDR3 reads CASSLEGSTDTQYF. DNA of the CDR3: TGTGCCAGCAGCTTAGAAGGCAGCACAGATACGCAGTATTTT.

This clone has only one observation. V is TRBV19 and J is TRBJ1-1; D ambiguous. Germline values: CDR1 LNHDA, CDR2 SQIVND (reference sequence). Deletions cut 6 bases from V and 5 bases from J, with 13 bases between. The CDR3 length is 13 residues. CDR3: CASSAEGQTEAFF. The CDR3 DNA reads as TGTGCCAGTAGCGCGGAAGGGCAAACTGAAGCTTTCTTT.

In this sample, this clone turned up once. The CDR3 is CASSFFDSAYEQYF. The CDR3 DNA reads as TGTGCCAGCAGCTTTTTTGACAGTGCGTACGAGCAGTACTTC. The gene calls are TRBV7-8 and TRBJ2-7, with D possibly TRBD1 on 5 matching bases. The CDR3 has 14 residues. The V end lost 3 bases, the J end lost 4 bases, and 13 bases lay between the germline ends. CDR1 is SGHVS, CDR2 FQNEAQ, per germline.

This chain connects TRBV11-1 to TRBJ2-5, with D possibly TRBD2 on 6 matching bases. Per the germline V gene, CDR1 is SGHAT and CDR2 is FQDESV (reference sequence). The CDR3 spans 15 residues. V lost 1 base and J lost 6, with 15 bases in between. Written as DNA, the CDR3 is TGTGCCAGCAGCTTAGGCGGGGCCACCCGAAAGACCCAGTACTTC. Its protein product is CASSLGGATRKTQYF.

This clone was recorded once. V and J are TRBV2 and TRBJ2-7; 7 bases are a match to TRBD2. Trimming cost V 6 bases and J 4 bases; bases outside gene matches: 3. Germline V gives CDR1 SNHLY, CDR2 FYNNEI. This CDR3 region has 12 residues. This CDR3 reads CASRSGGYEQYF. CDR3 DNA: TGTGCCAGCAGATCCGGGGGGTACGAGCAGTACTTC.

This clone has just one count. This chain joins TRBV5-1 and TRBJ2-1, with D unresolved. The germline V gene has CDR1 SGHRS and CDR2 YFSETQ. Deletions cut 0 bases from V and 7 bases from J, with 17 bases between. This CDR3 is built from 16 residues. Written as DNA, the CDR3 is TGCGCCAGCAGCTTGGCCATCAATACCTACGAGAATGAGCAGTTCTTC. It specifies CASSLAINTYENEQFF.

The chain combines TRBV10-3 with TRBJ2-7, with 8 nucleotides matching TRBD1. There are 14 residues in the CDR3. Germline trimming cut 7 bases from V and 6 bases from J; bases unmatched to any gene: 11. The germline CDR1 and CDR2 sequences are ENHRY and SYGVKD. CDR3 in amino acids: CAIKKTGATPEQYF. Written as DNA, the CDR3 is TGTGCCATCAAGAAGACAGGGGCGACGCCCGAGCAGTACTTC.

This rearrangement joins TRBV11-2 to TRBJ2-1, with D unclear. Germline V gene sequence: CDR1 SGHAT, CDR2 FQNNGV. Trimming removed 5 bases at V and 3 bases at J, with 5 bases between. This CDR3 spans 12 amino acids. Here the CDR3 reads CASSPNYNEQFF. CDR3 DNA sequence: TGTGCCAGCAGCCCTAACTACAATGAGCAGTTCTTC.

The chain carries TRBV6-8 and TRBJ2-2; the D is unclear. Germline CDR1 is MNHGY and CDR2 is SAAAGT. Trimming took 10 bases from V and 6 from J, leaving 6 bases between them. CDR3 length: 10 amino acids. The CDR3 region is CAKSAGELFF. The CDR3 DNA is TGTGCCAAGAGTGCCGGGGAGCTGTTTTTT.

This clone came up a few times. The V and J genes are TRBV2 and TRBJ2-5, with TRBD2 matching over 10 bases. The germline V gene encodes CDR1 SNHLY and CDR2 FYNNEI. Trimming cost V 8 bases and J 9 bases; bases outside gene matches: 12. The CDR3 spans 14 residues. In DNA form, the CDR3 reads TGTGCCAGCGTTCTGCTAGCGGGGGCCGCATCCCAGTACTTC. It yields the protein CASVLLAGAASQYF.

The chain recombines TRBV18 with TRBJ1-2; the D is unclear. The CDR3 has 13 amino acids. Germline V lookup: CDR1 KGHSH, CDR2 LQKENI. V lost 2 bases and J 6 bases, leaving 10 bases between the germline ends. CDR3 nucleotides: TGTGCCAGCTCACCAACCGGGTCCGATGGCTACACCTTC. Protein: CASSPTGSDGYTF.

The chain links TRBV11-2 to TRBJ1-1; the match to TRBD1 covers 8 bases. The germline V gene has CDR1 SGHAT and CDR2 FQNNGV. The CDR3 is 15 residues long. J was trimmed by 2 bases and V by 4 bases; bases with no gene match: 6. The CDR3 nucleotides are TGTGCCAGCAGCTCCTGGACAGGGACCAACACTGAAGCTTTCTTT. Its translation: CASSSWTGTNTEAFF.

This chain joins TRBV29-1 and TRBJ2-1; 10 positions match TRBD2. V was clipped by 6 bases and J by 4 bases; unmatched bases: 6. Germline assignment: CDR1 SQVTM and CDR2 ANQGSEA. The CDR3 is 14 residues long. The CDR3 reads CSVSTSGAYNEQFF. The CDR3, as DNA: TGCAGCGTGTCTACTAGCGGGGCATACAATGAGCAGTTCTTC.

The J gene is TRBJ2-2, the V gene TRBV30, with D possibly TRBD1 on 5 matching bases. This CDR3 contains 14 residues. Trimming shortened V by 5 bases and J by 1 base, and 11 bases separated the two germline ends. Germline CDR1 is GTSNPN and CDR2 is SVGIG (reference sequence). The CDR3 DNA is TGTGCCTGGTTGCTCGGACAGAACACCGGGGAGCTGTTTTTT. Its translation is CAWLLGQNTGELFF.

The chain links TRBV7-3 to TRBJ2-1; D possibly matches TRBD1 or TRBD2 (5 bases each). Trimming removed 3 bases at V and 9 bases at J, with 15 bases between. The CDR3 has 14 amino acids. CDR1 is SGHTA and CDR2 is FQGTGA in the germline V gene. CDR3 coding DNA: TGTGCCAGCAGCTTGGGGACCCTTACGGGTGAGCAGTTCTTC. Translation gives CASSLGTLTGEQFF.

The chain uses TRBV6-5 and TRBJ2-5, with D perhaps TRBD2 (6 bases). The V gene lost 6 bases and the J gene lost 2 bases, with 16 bases spanning the gap. Per the germline V gene, CDR1 is MNHEY and CDR2 is SVGAGI. CDR3 length: 15 residues. For the CDR3, the DNA is TGTGCCAGCAGAGGAACCCCGGGACTTCAAGAGACCCAGTACTTC. This sequence encodes CASRGTPGLQETQYF.

The rearrangement joins TRBV6-1 to TRBJ2-2, with TRBD2 matching over 8 bases. The CDR3 is made up of 17 amino acids. Germline CDR1 is MNHNS and CDR2 is SASEGT. V lost 4 bases to trimming and J lost 2 bases; unmatched junction nucleotides: 9. The CDR3 DNA follows: TGTGCCAGCAGTGCCTTTACTAGCGGAACAAACACCGGGGAGCTGTTTTTT. It specifies CASSAFTSGTNTGELFF.

The chain links TRBV5-4 to TRBJ2-5; possibly TRBD2 for D (6 bases). The V gene's germline CDR1 is SGHNT and CDR2 YYREEE (reference sequence). The CDR3 loop spans 17 amino acids. Trimming took 0 bases from V and 10 from J, leaving 25 bases between them. CDR3 nucleotides: TGTGCCAGCAGCTTGGACCCGGGACTGTCGAGCGTGGGGAGCCAGTACTTC. It translates to CASSLDPGLSSVGSQYF.

CDR3 residues: CASSLGGSDTQYF. The CDR3 region has the DNA TGTGCCAGCAGCTTAGGGGGGTCAGATACGCAGTATTTT. The J gene is TRBJ2-3, the V gene TRBV5-8; D possibly uses TRBD1 or TRBD2 (6 bases each). The CDR3 spans 13 residues. Trimming took off 2 bases at V and 4 bases at J, with 8 bases between the two ends. CDR1 is SGHTS and CDR2 is YDEGEE in the germline V gene.

The rearrangement links TRBV5-1 to TRBJ1-6; the match to TRBD1 covers 7 bases. Germline V gene data show CDR1 as SGHRS and CDR2 as YFSETQ. With 1 base clipped from V and 8 bases from J, the junction kept 3 bases outside the gene matches. The CDR3 sequence is 14 residues long. CDR3 in DNA: TGCGCCAGCAGCTTGCAGGGGGAGGATTCACCCCTCCACTTT. Translated: CASSLQGEDSPLHF.

The chain recombines TRBV7-6 with TRBJ2-3, with 9 bases aligning to TRBD1. The CDR3 is 13 amino acids. Germline values: CDR1 SGHVS, CDR2 FNYEAQ. V lost 4 bases to trimming and J lost 12 bases; unmatched junction nucleotides: 8. The CDR3 DNA follows: TGTGCCAGCAGCTCCCAATGGGACAGGGAACAGTATTTT. The encoded protein is CASSSQWDREQYF.

Only one count was recorded for this clone. The V gene is TRBV5-1, the J gene TRBJ1-4, with no clear D. The CDR3 consists of 12 residues. Trimming took off 4 bases at V and 0 bases at J, with 1 base between the two ends. The germline gives CDR1 SGHRS, CDR2 YFSETQ. CDR3 amino acids: CASSATNEKLFF. CDR3 DNA: TGCGCCAGCAGCGCAACTAATGAAAAACTGTTTTTT.

This chain uses TRBV25-1 with TRBJ1-2; TRBD1 is a possible D gene (6 bases). The CDR3 covers 16 residues. V was cut by 5 bases and J by 4 bases, with 20 bases left in between. Germline values: CDR1 MGHDK, CDR2 SYGVNS. This chain's CDR3 is CASSSAGVIGGYGYTF. DNA for the CDR3: TGTGCCAGCAGTAGTGCAGGGGTGATCGGGGGCTATGGCTACACCTTC.

The V gene is TRBV29-1, the J gene TRBJ2-5; possible D gene TRBD1, 6 bases. V lost 7 bases to trimming and J lost 5 bases, with 17 bases between them. This CDR3 comprises 13 residues. Germline CDR1 reads SQVTM; CDR2 reads ANQGSEA. The CDR3 DNA follows: TGCAGCGCCGGGCAGGGGACCCGGGAGACCCAGTACTTC. It specifies CSAGQGTRETQYF.

V gene TRBV19 combines with J gene TRBJ1-1; perhaps TRBD1 as D (6 bases). V lost 5 bases and J 0 bases, leaving 16 bases between the germline ends. CDR1 and CDR2 from the germline V gene are LNHDA and SQIVND (reference sequence). The CDR3 is 16 amino acids. CDR3 DNA: TGTGCCAGTAGTTTTTTACCGGGACATATGAACACTGAAGCTTTCTTT. As protein: CASSFLPGHMNTEAFF. The whole variable domain, filled in from reference TRBV19 and TRBJ1-1, reads DGGITQSPKYLFRKEGQNVTLSCEQNLNHDAMYWYRQDPGQGLRLIYYSQIVNDFQKGDIAEGYSVSREKKESFPLTVTSAQKNPTAFYLCASSFLPGHMNTEAFFGQGTRLTVV.